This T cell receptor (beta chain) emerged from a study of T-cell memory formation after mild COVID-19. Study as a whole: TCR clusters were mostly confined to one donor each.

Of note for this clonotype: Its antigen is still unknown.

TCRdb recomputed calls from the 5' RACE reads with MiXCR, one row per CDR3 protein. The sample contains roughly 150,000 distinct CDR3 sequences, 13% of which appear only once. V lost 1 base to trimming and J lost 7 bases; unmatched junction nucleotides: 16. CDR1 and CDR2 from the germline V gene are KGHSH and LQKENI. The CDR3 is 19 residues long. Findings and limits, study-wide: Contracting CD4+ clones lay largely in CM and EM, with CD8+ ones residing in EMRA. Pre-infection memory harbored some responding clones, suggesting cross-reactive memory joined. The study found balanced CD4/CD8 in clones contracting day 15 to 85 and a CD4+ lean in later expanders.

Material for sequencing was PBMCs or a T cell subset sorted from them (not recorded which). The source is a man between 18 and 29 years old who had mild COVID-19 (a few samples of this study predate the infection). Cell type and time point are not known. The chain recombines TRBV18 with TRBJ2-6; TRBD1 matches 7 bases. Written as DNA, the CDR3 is TGTGCCAGCTCACCACGTGTGCCGGGACAGACTTCGCGAGCCAACGTCCTGACTTTC. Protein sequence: CASSPRVPGQTSRANVLTF.